This T cell receptor beta chain emerged from a study of beta chain features in type 1 diabetes. Based on CD45RO/CCR7/CD25/CD127/CD95/CD27, CD4+ regulatory, stem cell-like memory, naive and central memory cells were sorted. Sequencing targeted expressed TCRB transcripts, as all isolated RNA had been reverse transcribed. Measured with immunoSEQ multiplex PCR; TCRdb has only the in-frame clones, and not every one. The sample shows a few hundred thousand clones, approximately 10% of them seen only once. The V gene's germline CDR1 is SGHNT and CDR2 YYREEE (reference sequence). V was trimmed by 1 base and J by 7 bases, leaving 13 bases between them. The CDR3 has 14 residues.

The rearrangement links TRBV5-4 to TRBJ2-3, with a weak D call TRBD1 (5 bases). This TCR derives from a woman younger than 45 in good health. Specimen: naive CD4+ T cells from blood. The CDR3 here is CASSLPLGQNTQYF. CDR3 bases: TGTGCCAGCAGCTTGCCCCTGGGGCAAAATACGCAGTATTTT.